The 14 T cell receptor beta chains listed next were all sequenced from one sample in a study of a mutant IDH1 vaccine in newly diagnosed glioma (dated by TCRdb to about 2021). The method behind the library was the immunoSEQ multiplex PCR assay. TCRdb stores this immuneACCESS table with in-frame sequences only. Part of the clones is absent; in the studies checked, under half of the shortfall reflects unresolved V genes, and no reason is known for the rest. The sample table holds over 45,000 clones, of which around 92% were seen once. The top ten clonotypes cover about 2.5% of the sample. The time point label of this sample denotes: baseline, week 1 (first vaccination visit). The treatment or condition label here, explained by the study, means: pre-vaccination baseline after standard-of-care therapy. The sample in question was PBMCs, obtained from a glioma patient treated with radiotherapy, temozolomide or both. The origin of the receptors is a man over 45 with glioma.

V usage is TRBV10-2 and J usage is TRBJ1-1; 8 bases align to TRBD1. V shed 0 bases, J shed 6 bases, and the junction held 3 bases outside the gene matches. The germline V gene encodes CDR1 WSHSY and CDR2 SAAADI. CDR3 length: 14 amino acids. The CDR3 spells CASSESQGASEAFF. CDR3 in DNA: TGCGCCAGCAGTGAGTCTCAGGGGGCGTCTGAAGCTTTCTTT.

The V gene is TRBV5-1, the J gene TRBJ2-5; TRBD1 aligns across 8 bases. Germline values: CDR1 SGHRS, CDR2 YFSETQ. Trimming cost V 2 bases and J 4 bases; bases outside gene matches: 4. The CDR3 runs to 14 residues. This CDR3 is CASSFGQGRETQYF. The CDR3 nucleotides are TGCGCCAGCAGCTTCGGACAGGGTAGAGAGACCCAGTACTTC.

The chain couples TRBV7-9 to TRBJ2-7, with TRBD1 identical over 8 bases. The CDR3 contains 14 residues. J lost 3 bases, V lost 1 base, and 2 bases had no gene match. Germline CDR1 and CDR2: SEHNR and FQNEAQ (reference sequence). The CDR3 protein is CASSLVGTGYEQYF. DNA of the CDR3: TGTGCCAGCAGCTTAGTTGGGACAGGCTACGAGCAGTACTTC.

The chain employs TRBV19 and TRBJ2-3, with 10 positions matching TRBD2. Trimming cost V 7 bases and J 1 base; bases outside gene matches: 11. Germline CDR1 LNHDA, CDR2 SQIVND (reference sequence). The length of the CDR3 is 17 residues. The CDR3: CASKASGGGWGTDTQYF. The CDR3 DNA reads TGTGCCAGTAAGGCTAGCGGGGGAGGATGGGGCACAGATACGCAGTATTTT.

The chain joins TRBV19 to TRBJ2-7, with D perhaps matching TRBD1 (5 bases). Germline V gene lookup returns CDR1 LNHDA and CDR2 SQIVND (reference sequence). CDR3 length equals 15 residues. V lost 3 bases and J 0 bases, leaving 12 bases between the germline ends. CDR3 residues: CASSIGAGTSYEQYF. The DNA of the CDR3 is TGTGCCAGTAGTATTGGGGCCGGTACCTCCTACGAGCAGTACTTC.

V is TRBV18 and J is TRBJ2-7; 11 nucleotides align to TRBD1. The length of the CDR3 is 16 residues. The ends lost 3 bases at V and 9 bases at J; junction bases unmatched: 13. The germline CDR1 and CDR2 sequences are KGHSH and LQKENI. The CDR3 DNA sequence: TGTGCCAGCTCACCCGCGTCGGGACAGGGGGTACAGGGGCAGTACTTC. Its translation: CASSPASGQGVQGQYF.

The CDR3 region is CSARTGETQYF. The CDR3 nucleotides are TGCAGTGCTAGGACTGGGGAGACCCAGTACTTC. The chain has TRBV20-1 and TRBJ2-5; D not certain. This CDR3 contains 11 residues. Trimming took 3 bases from V and 5 from J, leaving 7 bases between them. Germline V gene data show CDR1 as DFQATT and CDR2 as SNEGSKA (reference sequence).

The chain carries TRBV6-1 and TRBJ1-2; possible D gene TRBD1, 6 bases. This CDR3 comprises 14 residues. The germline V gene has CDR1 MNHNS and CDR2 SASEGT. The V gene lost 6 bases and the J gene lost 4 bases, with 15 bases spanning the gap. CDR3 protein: CASRVGQQFYGYTF. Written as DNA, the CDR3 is TGTGCCAGCAGGGTAGGACAGCAATTCTATGGCTACACCTTC.

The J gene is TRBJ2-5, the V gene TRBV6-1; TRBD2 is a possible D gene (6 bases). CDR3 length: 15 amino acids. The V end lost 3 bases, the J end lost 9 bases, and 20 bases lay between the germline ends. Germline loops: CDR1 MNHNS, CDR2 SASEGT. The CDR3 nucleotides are TGTGCCAGCAGTGACCCCGTCCCGGGGGATGGGGCCCAGTACTTC. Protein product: CASSDPVPGDGAQYF.

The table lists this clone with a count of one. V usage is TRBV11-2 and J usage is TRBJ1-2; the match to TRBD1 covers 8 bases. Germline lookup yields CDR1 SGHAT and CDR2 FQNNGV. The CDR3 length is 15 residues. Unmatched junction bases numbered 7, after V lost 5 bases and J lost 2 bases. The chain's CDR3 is CASSAGTGSNYGYTF. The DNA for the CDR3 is TGTGCCAGCAGCGCCGGGACAGGTAGCAACTATGGCTACACCTTC. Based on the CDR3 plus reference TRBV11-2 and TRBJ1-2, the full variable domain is EAGVAQSPRYKIIEKRQSVAFWCNPISGHATLYWYQQILGQGPKLLIQFQNNGVVDDSQLPKDRFSAERLKGVDSTLKIQPAKLEDSAVYLCASSAGTGSNYGYTFGSGTRLTVV.

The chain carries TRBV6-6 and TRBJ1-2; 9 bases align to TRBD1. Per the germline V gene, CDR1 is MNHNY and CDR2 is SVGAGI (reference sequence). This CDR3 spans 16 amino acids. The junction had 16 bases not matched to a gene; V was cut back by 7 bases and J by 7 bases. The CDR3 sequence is CASIQTQDRGPRGYTF. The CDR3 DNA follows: TGTGCCAGCATTCAGACCCAGGACAGGGGCCCCCGTGGCTACACCTTC.

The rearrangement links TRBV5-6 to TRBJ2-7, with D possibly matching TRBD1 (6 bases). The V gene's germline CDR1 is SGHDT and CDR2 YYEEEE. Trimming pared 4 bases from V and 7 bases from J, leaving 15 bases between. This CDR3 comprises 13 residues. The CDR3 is CASSRTEDVEQYF. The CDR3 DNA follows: TGTGCCAGCAGCCGGACAGAGGACGTAGAGCAGTACTTC. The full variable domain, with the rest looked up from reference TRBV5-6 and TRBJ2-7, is DAGVTQSPTHLIKTRGQQVTLRCSPKSGHDTVSWYQQALGQGPQFIFQYYEEEERQRGNFPDRFSGHQFPNYSSELNVNALLLGDSALYLCASSRTEDVEQYFGPGTRLTVT.

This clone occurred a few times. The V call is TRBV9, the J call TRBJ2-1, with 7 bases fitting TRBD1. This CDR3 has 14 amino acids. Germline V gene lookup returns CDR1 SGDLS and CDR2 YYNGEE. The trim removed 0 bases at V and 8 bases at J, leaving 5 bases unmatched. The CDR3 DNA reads TGTGCCAGCAGCGTAGCATACAGGGGAGATGAGCAGTTCTTC. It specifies CASSVAYRGDEQFF. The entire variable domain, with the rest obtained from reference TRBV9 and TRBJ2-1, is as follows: DSGVTQTPKHLITATGQRVTLRCSPRSGDLSVYWYQQSLDQGLQFLIQYYNGEERAKGNILERFSAQQFPDLHSELNLSSLELGDSALYFCASSVAYRGDEQFFGPGTRLTVL.

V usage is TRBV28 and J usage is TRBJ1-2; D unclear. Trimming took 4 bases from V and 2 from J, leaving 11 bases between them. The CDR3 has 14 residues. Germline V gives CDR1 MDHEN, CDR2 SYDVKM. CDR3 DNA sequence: TGTGCCAGCAGTTCTCTGGGAGGGAACTATGGCTACACCTTC. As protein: CASSSLGGNYGYTF.